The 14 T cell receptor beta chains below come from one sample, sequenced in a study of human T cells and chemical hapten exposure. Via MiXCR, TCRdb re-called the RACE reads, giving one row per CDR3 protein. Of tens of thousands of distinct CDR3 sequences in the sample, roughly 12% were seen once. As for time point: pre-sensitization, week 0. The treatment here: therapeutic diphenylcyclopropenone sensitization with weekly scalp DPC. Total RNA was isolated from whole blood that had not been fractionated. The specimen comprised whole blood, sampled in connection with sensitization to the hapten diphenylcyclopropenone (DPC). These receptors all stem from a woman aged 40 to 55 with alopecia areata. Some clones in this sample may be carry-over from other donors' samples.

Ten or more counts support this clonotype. In DNA form, the CDR3 reads TGTGCCAGCAGCAGAACCCCGCCTAGCGGGAGCACAGATACGCAGTATTTT. This encodes CASSRTPPSGSTDTQYF. The chain uses TRBV7-2 and TRBJ2-3; TRBD2 aligns across 8 bases. Trimming cost V 5 bases and J 0 bases; bases outside gene matches: 10. Germline CDR1 and CDR2: SGHTA and FQGNSA. The CDR3 length is 17 residues.

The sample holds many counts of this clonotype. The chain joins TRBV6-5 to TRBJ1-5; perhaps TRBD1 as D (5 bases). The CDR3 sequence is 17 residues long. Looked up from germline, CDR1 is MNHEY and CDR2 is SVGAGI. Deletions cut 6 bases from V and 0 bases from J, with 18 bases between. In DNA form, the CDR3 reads TGTGCCAGCAGCCCACTCAGGGACTTATATAGCAATCAGCCCCAGCATTTT. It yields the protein CASSPLRDLYSNQPQHF.

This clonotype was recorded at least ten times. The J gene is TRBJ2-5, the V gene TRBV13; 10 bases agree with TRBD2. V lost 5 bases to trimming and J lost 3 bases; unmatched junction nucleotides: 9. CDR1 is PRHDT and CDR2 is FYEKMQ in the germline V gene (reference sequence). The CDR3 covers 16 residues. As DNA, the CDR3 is TGTGCCAGCAGCGACCGACTAGCGGGTGGGGAAGAGACCCAGTACTTC. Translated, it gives CASSDRLAGGEETQYF.

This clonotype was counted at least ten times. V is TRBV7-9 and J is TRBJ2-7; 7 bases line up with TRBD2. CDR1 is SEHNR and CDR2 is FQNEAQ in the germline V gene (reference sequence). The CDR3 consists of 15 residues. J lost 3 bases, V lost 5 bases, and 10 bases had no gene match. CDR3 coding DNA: TGTGCCAGCAGCGTCTTAGGAGGGACTAACTACGAGCAGTACTTC. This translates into CASSVLGGTNYEQYF.

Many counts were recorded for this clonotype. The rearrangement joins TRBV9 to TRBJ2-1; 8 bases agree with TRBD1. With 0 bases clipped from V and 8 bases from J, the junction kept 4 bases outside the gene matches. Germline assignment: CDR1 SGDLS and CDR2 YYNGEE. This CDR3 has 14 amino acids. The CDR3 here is CASSVGTGLYEQFF. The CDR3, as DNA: TGTGCCAGCAGCGTAGGGACAGGGCTGTATGAGCAGTTCTTC.

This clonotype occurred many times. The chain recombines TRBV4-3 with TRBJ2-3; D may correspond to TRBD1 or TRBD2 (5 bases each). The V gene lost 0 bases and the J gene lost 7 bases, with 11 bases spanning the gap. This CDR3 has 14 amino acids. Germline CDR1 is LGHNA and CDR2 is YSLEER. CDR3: CASSQDLPGHTQYF. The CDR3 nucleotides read TGCGCCAGCAGCCAAGATCTACCGGGACATACGCAGTATTTT.

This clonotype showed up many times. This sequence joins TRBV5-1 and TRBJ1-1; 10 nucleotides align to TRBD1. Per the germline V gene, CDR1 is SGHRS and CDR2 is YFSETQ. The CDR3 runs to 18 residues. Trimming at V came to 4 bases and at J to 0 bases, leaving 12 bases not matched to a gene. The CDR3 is CASSTWTGGVAMNTEAFF. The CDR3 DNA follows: TGCGCCAGCAGCACCTGGACAGGGGGGGTCGCAATGAACACTGAAGCTTTCTTT.

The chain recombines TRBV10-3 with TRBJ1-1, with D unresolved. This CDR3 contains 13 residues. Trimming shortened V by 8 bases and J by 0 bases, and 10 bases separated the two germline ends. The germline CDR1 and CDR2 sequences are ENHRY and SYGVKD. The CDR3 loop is CAIAGTMNTEAFF. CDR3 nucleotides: TGTGCCATCGCCGGAACTATGAACACTGAAGCTTTCTTT.

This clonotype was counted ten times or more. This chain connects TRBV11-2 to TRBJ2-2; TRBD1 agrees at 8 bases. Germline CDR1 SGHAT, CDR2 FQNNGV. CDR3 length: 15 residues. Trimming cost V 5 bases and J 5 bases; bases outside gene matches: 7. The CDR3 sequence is CASSARQGWTGELFF. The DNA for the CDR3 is TGTGCCAGCAGCGCCCGACAGGGGTGGACCGGGGAGCTGTTTTTT. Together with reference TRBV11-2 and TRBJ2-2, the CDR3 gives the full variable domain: EAGVAQSPRYKIIEKRQSVAFWCNPISGHATLYWYQQILGQGPKLLIQFQNNGVVDDSQLPKDRFSAERLKGVDSTLKIQPAKLEDSAVYLCASSARQGWTGELFFGEGSRLTVL.

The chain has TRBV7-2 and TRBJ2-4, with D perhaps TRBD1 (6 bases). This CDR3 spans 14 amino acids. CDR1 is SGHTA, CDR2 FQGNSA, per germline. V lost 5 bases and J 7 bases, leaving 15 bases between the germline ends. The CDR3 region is CASSEGHRLNIQYF. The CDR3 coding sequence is TGTGCCAGCAGCGAGGGACACCGCCTGAACATTCAGTACTTC.

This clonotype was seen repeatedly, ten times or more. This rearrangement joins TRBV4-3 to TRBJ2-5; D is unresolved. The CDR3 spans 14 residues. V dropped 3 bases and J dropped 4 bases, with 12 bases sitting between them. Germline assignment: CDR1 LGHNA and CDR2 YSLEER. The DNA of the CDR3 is TGCGCCAGCAGCCACTCCCTAGGTGCAGAGACCCAGTACTTC. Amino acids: CASSHSLGAETQYF.

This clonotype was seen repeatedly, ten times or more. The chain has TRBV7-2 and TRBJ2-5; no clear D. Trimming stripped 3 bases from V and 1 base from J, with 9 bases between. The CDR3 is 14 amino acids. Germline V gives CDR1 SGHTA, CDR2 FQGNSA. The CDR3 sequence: CASSLSAFQETQYF. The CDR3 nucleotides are TGTGCCAGCAGCTTGTCGGCATTCCAAGAGACCCAGTACTTC.

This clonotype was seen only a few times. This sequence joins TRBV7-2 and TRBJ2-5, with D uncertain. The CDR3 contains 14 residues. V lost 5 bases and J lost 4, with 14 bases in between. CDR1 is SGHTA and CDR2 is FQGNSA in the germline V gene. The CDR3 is CASSPMTLTETQYF. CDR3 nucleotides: TGTGCCAGCAGCCCGATGACCCTCACAGAGACCCAGTACTTC.

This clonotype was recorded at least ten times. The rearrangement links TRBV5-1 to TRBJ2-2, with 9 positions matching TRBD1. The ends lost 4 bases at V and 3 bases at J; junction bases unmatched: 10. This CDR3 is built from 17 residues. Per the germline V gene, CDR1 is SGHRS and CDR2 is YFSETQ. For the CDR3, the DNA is TGCGCCAGCAGCATCTCGGTGGACAGGGGCGACACCGGGGAGCTGTTTTTT. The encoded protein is CASSISVDRGDTGELFF. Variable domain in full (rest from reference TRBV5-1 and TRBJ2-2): KAGVTQTPRYLIKTRGQQVTLSCSPISGHRSVSWYQQTPGQGLQFLFEYFSETQRNKGNFPGRFSGRQFSNSRSEMNVSTLELGDSALYLCASSISVDRGDTGELFFGEGSRLTVL.